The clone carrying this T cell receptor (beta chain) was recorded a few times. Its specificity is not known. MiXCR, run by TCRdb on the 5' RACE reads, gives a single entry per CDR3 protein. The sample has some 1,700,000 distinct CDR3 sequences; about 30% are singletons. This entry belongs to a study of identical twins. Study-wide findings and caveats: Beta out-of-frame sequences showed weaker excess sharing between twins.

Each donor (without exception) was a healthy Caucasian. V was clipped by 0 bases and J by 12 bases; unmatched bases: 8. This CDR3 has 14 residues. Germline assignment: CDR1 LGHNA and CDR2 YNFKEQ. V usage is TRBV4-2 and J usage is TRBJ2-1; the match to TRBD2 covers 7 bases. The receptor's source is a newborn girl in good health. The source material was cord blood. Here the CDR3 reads CASSQDWEGAVQFF. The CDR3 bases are TGTGCCAGCAGCCAAGATTGGGAGGGCGCGGTGCAGTTCTTC.